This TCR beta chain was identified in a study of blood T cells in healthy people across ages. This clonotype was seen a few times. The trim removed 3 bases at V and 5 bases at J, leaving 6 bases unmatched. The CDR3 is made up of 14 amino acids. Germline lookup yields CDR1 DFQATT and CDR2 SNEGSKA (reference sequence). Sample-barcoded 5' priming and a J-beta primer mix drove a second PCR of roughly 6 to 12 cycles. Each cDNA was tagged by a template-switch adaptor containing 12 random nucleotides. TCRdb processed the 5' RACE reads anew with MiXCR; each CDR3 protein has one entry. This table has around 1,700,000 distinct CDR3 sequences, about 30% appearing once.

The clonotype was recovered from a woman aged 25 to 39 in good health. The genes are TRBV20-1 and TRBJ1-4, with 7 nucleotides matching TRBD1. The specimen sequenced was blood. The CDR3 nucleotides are TGCAGTGCTAGGGACGGGACAGACAATGAAAAACTGTTTTTT. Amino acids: CSARDGTDNEKLFF.